One sample yielded the 20 T cell receptor beta chains listed below, sequenced in a study of regulatory T cells in long-lasting Graves disease. Building the TCR beta libraries relied on iRepertoire HTBI primers, and CDR3 regions underwent Arm-PCR. TCRdb re-derived calls from the multiplex PCR reads in MiXCR, one entry per CDR3 protein. The profile shows some 500,000 distinct CDR3 sequences, about 15% of them singletons. Noted time point: newly diagnosed GD, antithyroid drugs for less than 3 months. RNA extracted from PBMCs served as the sequencing template. These sequences were also reported in another study, on T cells in Graves' hyperthyroidism and ophthalmopathy.

Sequenced material: peripheral blood mononuclear cells (PBMCs), taken at new diagnosis, from a patient treated with antithyroid drugs. The receptors were sampled from a woman aged 40 to 65 with Graves disease.

The chain couples TRBV2 to TRBJ1-6, with D perhaps matching TRBD1 (5 bases). There are 16 residues in the CDR3. Germline V gene data show CDR1 as SNHLY and CDR2 as FYNNEI. V lost 8 bases, J lost 11 bases, and 25 bases lay in between. In DNA, the CDR3 is TGTGCCAGCTCCGACAGCTCCGGGTACCCAAGTACACCCCTCCACTTT. Amino acids: CASSDSSGYPSTPLHF.

This clonotype was recorded a few times. The chain uses TRBV10-3 and TRBJ2-2; tentative D call: TRBD1 (6 bases). With 2 bases removed from V and 3 bases from J, the gap between germline ends came to 10 bases. The CDR3 has 15 amino acids. The germline gives CDR1 ENHRY, CDR2 SYGVKD. CDR3 in DNA: TGTGCCATCAGTGAGAGGGGGAAGGACACCGGGGAGCTGTTTTTT. As protein: CAISERGKDTGELFF.

This clonotype was recorded at least ten times. The rearrangement links TRBV20-1 to TRBJ2-5; 7 nucleotides match TRBD2. V lost 3 bases to trimming and J lost 3 bases; unmatched junction nucleotides: 7. The CDR3 sequence is 14 residues long. Looked up from germline, CDR1 is DFQATT and CDR2 is SNEGSKA (reference sequence). In nucleotides, the CDR3 is TGCAGTGCTAGTTACTTCGGGGGGAAAGAGACCCAGTACTTC. Translated, it gives CSASYFGGKETQYF.

In regard to this clonotype: A much larger clone differs by one base, so this may be a read error. The V and J genes are TRBV11-2 and TRBJ2-3, with 7 bases identical to TRBD1. The DNA end is more similar to TRBJ2-5, so the J call may be wrong. CDR3 length: 15 residues. CDR1 and CDR2 from the germline V gene are SGHAT and FQNNGV. In nucleotides, the CDR3 is TGTGCCAGCAGCTTAGCCGGGACAGTAGCGAAGACCCAGTACTTC. The encoded protein is CASSLAGTVAKTQYF.

This clonotype was recorded many times. The chain employs TRBV6-1 and TRBJ1-2, with 8 bases aligning to TRBD1. Unmatched junction bases numbered 9, after V lost 6 bases and J lost 6 bases. Germline CDR1 is MNHNS and CDR2 is SASEGT. The CDR3 consists of 14 residues. The CDR3 nucleotides read TGTGCCAGCAGGGAGACAGGGGAGAGAAATGGCTACACCTTC. Translating it yields CASRETGERNGYTF.

This clonotype showed up many times. The chain links TRBV6-1 to TRBJ2-1; 9 bases match TRBD2. Germline V gives CDR1 MNHNS, CDR2 SASEGT. CDR3 length: 17 amino acids. The V gene end was trimmed by 6 bases and the J gene end by 2 bases; junction bases not matched to a gene: 11. The CDR3: CASSIQGGGGPYNEQFF. The CDR3 nucleotides read TGTGCCAGCAGCATCCAAGGCGGGGGGGGTCCCTACAATGAGCAGTTCTTC.

In this sample, this clonotype turned up a few times. The chain links TRBV29-1 to TRBJ1-1; 10 positions agree with TRBD1. The CDR3 runs to 15 residues. The V and J ends lost 3 bases and 3 bases, in that order; junction bases with no gene match: 7. The V gene's germline CDR1 is SQVTM and CDR2 ANQGSEA. DNA for the CDR3: TGCAGCGTTGACCGACCGGACAGGGGGGACACTGAAGCTTTCTTT. Encoded protein: CSVDRPDRGDTEAFF.

The chain couples TRBV9 to TRBJ2-3; 7 bases align to TRBD2. Trimming at V came to 4 bases and at J to 2 bases, leaving 4 bases not matched to a gene. This CDR3 has 14 residues. The V gene's germline CDR1 is SGDLS and CDR2 YYNGEE. This chain's CDR3 is CASSSRGTTDTQYF. In DNA, the CDR3 is TGTGCCAGCAGCTCGCGGGGGACCACAGATACGCAGTATTTT.

This clonotype was found many times. V usage is TRBV6-2 or TRBV6-3 and J usage is TRBJ1-2, with D possibly being TRBD1 (5 bases). V was clipped by 2 bases and J by 8 bases, with 9 bases between them. Germline assignment: CDR1 MNHEY and CDR2 SVGEGT. The CDR3 is 12 amino acids. The DNA for the CDR3 is TGTGCCAGCAGTTACGGGGCTGTGGGCTACACCTTC. This codes for CASSYGAVGYTF.

This clonotype was counted at least ten times. Here the CDR3 reads CASSLSGGSIEQFF. CDR3 DNA sequence: TGTGCCAGCAGTTTATCGGGGGGGTCGATTGAGCAGTTCTTC. V usage is TRBV12-3 or TRBV12-4 and J usage is TRBJ2-1, with TRBD2 identical over 8 bases. The CDR3 runs to 14 residues. The junction had 6 bases not matched to a gene; V was cut back by 2 bases and J by 9 bases.

In this sample, this clonotype turned up many times. The rearrangement joins TRBV2 to TRBJ2-5; 12 bases agree with TRBD2. Germline loops: CDR1 SNHLY, CDR2 FYNNEI. Trimming cost V 5 bases and J 1 base; bases outside gene matches: 11. CDR3 length: 18 amino acids. CDR3 residues: CASSRLAGVTGSQETQYF. The DNA for the CDR3 is TGTGCCAGCAGTAGACTAGCGGGGGTCACCGGTAGCCAAGAGACCCAGTACTTC.

This clonotype has at least ten counts. The chain couples TRBV12-3 or TRBV12-4 to TRBJ2-7; no reliable D call. Between the trimmed V and J ends, which lost 6 bases and 1 base, there was a span of 16 bases. The CDR3 is made up of 15 amino acids. The CDR3 reads CASSPADTISYEQYF. The DNA for the CDR3 is TGTGCCAGCAGCCCCGCTGATACGATATCCTACGAGCAGTACTTC.

This clonotype was found many times. In DNA form, the CDR3 reads TGTGCCAGCAGCTTAGACGGTGCAGCTACTGAAGCTTTCTTT. Amino acid sequence: CASSLDGAATEAFF. The V gene is TRBV7-2, the J gene TRBJ1-1; D is uncertain. The V gene's germline CDR1 is SGHTA and CDR2 FQGNSA. V was trimmed by 1 base and J by 5 bases, leaving 11 bases between them. The CDR3 spans 14 residues.

Concerning this clonotype itself: The junction differs from germline at one of its ends, possibly a read error. The V gene is TRBV5-6, the J gene TRBJ1-5; D gene ambiguous. Germline CDR1 and CDR2: SGHDT and YYEEEE. The CDR3 contains 13 residues. CDR3 in DNA: TGTGCCGGCAGCTTTGGGATTGGGCAGCCCCAGCATTTT. Protein sequence: CAGSFGIGQPQHF.

The chain uses TRBV3-1 and TRBJ2-1; TRBD2 agrees at 8 bases. Losses at the gene ends were 5 bases for V and 6 bases for J; bases not matched to a gene: 12. The CDR3 is 16 amino acids. Germline V lookup: CDR1 LGHDT, CDR2 YNNKEL (reference sequence). CDR3 sequence reads: CASSAQARGERNEQFF. For the CDR3, the DNA is TGTGCCAGCAGCGCCCAGGCGCGGGGGGAACGCAATGAGCAGTTCTTC.

On this clonotype itself: Compared with germline, one end of the junction differs, possibly owing to a read error. This sequence joins TRBV19 and TRBJ1-5; perhaps TRBD1 as D (6 bases). The V gene's germline CDR1 is LNHDA and CDR2 SQIVND (reference sequence). The CDR3 sequence is 15 residues long. CDR3 nucleotides: TGTGCCAGTAAGGGGGGCAGTAGGGATCATCAGTCCCAGCATTTT. This translates into CASKGGSRDHQSQHF.

This clonotype was seen repeatedly, ten times or more. The CDR3 is CASSPPNPGQAFEQYF. The CDR3 DNA follows: TGTGCCAGCTCACCACCTAATCCGGGGCAAGCATTTGAGCAGTACTTC. This chain joins TRBV18 and TRBJ2-7; D might be TRBD1 or TRBD2, each matching 5 bases. Germline V gene data show CDR1 as KGHSH and CDR2 as LQKENI. Trimming took off 0 bases at V and 7 bases at J, with 19 bases between the two ends. The CDR3 is 16 residues long.

This clonotype was found many times. The chain links TRBV12-3 or TRBV12-4 to TRBJ2-5; maybe TRBD1 (5 bases). V shed 4 bases and J shed 5 bases, with 11 bases lying between them. The length of the CDR3 is 13 residues. DNA for the CDR3: TGTGCCAGCAGTTACACAGGACGGGAGACCCAGTACTTC. As protein: CASSYTGRETQYF.

A few counts support this clonotype. A read error may explain this, as a much larger clone is one base away. V gene TRBV12-3 or TRBV12-4 combines with J gene TRBJ1-1, with D hard to call. The CDR3 length is 14 residues. The CDR3 DNA reads as TGTGCCAGCAGTTTTAAGGGTTCGGGCACTGAAGCTCTCTTT. Amino acid sequence: CASSFKGSGTEALF.

This clonotype was observed at least ten times. V usage is TRBV7-9 and J usage is TRBJ2-5; TRBD1 is a possible D gene (5 bases). Germline values: CDR1 SEHNR, CDR2 FQNEAQ (reference sequence). V gave up 2 bases and J gave up 5 bases, with 9 bases separating them. This CDR3 spans 13 amino acids. The CDR3 DNA sequence: TGTGCCAGCAGCTTACTACCAGGGGAGACCCAGTACTTC. Translation: CASSLLPGETQYF.